This T cell receptor beta chain was captured in a study of identical twins. V lost 4 bases to trimming and J lost 6 bases, with 12 bases between them. This CDR3 spans 13 amino acids. In germline, CDR1 is SGHRS, CDR2 YFSETQ. TCRdb used MiXCR to reprocess the 5' RACE reads, holding one entry per CDR3 protein. The data contain some 560,000 distinct CDR3 sequences, over 8.5% of them seen just once; the ten biggest clones take up around 3.1%. Concerning this clonotype itself: The antigen remains unidentified.

Study-wide points: Abundant beta clonotypes from cord blood had fewer insertions, unlike memory repertoires, which showed none. Zero-insertion analyses might be partly confounded by invariant T cells like MAIT and iNKT. It was out-of-frame TCR alpha sharing in monozygotic twins that models underestimated. Low generation-probability sequences were in excess among twin-shared out-of-frame alpha sequences.

In addition, the sample was reused for a study of yellow fever vaccine responses in identical twins.

This receptor was identified in a woman under 30 in good health. This chain connects TRBV5-1 to TRBJ2-3; tentative D call: TRBD2 (5 bases). Sequenced input: PBMCs. CDR3 in amino acids: CASSRVTRDTQYF. CDR3 nucleotide sequence: TGCGCCAGCAGCCGGGTTACTAGGGATACGCAGTATTTT.